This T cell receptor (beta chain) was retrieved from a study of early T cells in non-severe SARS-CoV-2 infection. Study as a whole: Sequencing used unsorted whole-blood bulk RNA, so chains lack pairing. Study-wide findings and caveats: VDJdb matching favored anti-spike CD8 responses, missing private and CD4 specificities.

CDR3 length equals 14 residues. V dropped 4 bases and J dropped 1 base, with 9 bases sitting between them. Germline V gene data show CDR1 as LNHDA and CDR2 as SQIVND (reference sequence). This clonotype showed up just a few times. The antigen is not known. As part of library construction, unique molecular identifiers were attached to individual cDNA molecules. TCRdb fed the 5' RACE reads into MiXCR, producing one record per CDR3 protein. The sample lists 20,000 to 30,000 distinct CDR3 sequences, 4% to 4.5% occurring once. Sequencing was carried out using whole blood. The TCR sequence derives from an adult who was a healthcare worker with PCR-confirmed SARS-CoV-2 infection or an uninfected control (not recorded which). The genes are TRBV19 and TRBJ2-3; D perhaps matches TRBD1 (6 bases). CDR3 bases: TGTGCCAGTAGTACAGGGGTGCGCACAGATACGCAGTATTTT. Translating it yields CASSTGVRTDTQYF.